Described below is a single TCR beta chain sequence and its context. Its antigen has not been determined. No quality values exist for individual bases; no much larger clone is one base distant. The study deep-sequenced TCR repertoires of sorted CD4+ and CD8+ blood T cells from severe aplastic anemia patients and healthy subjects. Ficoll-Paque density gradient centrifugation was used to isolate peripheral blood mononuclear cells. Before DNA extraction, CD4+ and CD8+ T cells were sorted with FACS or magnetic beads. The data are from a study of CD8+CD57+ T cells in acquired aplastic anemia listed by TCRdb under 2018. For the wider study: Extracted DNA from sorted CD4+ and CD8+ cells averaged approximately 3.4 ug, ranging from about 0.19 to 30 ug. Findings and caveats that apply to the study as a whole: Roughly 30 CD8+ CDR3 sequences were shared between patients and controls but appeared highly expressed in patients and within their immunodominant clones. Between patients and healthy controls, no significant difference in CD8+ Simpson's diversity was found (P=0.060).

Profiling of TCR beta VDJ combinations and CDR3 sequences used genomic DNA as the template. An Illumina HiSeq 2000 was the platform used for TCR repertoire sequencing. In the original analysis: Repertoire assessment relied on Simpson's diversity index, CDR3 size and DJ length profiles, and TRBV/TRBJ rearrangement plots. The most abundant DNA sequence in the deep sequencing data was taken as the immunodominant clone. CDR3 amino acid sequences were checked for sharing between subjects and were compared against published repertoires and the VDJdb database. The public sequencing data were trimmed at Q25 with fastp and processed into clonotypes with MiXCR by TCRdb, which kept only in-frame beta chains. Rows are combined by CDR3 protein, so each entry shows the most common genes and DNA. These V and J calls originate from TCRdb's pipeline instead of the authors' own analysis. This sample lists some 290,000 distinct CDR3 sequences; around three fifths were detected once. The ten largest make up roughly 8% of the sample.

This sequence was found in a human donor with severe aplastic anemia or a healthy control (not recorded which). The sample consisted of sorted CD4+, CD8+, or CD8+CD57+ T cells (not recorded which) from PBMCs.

This receptor carries the CDR3 CASSQEVASRTQYF. In nucleotide form, the sequence is TGTGCCAGCAGCCAAGAGGTAGCGTCTAGGACCCAGTACTTC. In this chain, TRBV7-2 is recombined with TRBJ2-5, with TRBD2 as a weak D call on 5 bases. The V end loses 5 bases and the J end loses 7 bases, and a stretch of 17 bases separates them. The CDR3 goes from the cysteine to the phenylalanine over 14 residues. Of all the DNA, just the CDR3 is kept, 42 bases in frame from base 1. The germline V gene sets CDR1 to SGHTA and CDR2 to FQGNSA.